The clone carrying this TCR beta chain has a single count. This sample was included in a study of blood T cell repertoires in COVID-19. Study-wide background: Whether acute or convalescent, the COVID-19 samples came from the United States, Italy and Spain. PBMCs, B-cell-depleted T cells, or T cells were the source of the cDNA or gDNA that made up the material.

Enrolment of Seattle patients took place during active infection, and they were followed longitudinally. Original data processing: Nucleated cell counts were estimated from reference gene primer amplification. TCRdb's copy holds only in-frame clones and misses some; the assay was immunoSEQ multiplex PCR. V and J calls and clone size are as listed in that table; D and trimming were resolved from the DNA. This sample has roughly 24,000 clones, with roughly 91% found just once. CDR3 size: 15 residues. Germline V gives CDR1 ENHRY, CDR2 SYGVKD. The V gene end was trimmed by 5 bases and the J gene end by 4 bases; junction bases not matched to a gene: 7.

The sample comprised peripheral blood. This sequence originates from a man between 65 and 85 years old with COVID-19, enrolled during active disease. The chain carries TRBV10-3 and TRBJ2-1; TRBD2 aligns across 8 bases. In DNA form, the CDR3 reads TGTGCCATCAGTCGAGCGGGAGCTGGGTACAATGAGCAGTTCTTC. Translation: CAISRAGAGYNEQFF.